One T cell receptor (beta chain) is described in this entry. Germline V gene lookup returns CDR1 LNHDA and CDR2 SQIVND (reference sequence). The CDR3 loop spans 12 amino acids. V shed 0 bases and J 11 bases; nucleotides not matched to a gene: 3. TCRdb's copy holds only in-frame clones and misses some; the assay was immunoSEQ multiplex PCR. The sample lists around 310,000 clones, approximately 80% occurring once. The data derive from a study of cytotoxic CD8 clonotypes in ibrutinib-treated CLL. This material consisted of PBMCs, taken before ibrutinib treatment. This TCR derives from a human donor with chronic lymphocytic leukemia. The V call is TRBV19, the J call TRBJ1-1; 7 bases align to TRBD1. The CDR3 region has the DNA TGTGCCAGTAGTATAGAAAACAGGGGCGCTTTCTTT. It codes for CASSIENRGAFF.